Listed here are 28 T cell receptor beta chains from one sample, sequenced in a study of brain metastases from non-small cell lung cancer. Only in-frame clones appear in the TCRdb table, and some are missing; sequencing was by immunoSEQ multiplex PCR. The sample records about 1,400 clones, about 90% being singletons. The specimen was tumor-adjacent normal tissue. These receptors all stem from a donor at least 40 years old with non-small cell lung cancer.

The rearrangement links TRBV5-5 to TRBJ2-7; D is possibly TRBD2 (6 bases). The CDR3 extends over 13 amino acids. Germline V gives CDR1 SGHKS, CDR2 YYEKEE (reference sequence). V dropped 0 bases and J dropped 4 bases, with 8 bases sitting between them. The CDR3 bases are TGTGCCAGCAGCTTGGGGGGAGGTTACGAGCAGTACTTC. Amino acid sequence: CASSLGGGYEQYF.

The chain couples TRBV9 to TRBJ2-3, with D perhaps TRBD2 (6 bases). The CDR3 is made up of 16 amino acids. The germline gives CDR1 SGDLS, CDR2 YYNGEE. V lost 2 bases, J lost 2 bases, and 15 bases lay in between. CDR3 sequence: CASSVLGGESTDTQYF. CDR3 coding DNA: TGTGCCAGCAGCGTCCTTGGAGGGGAATCCACAGATACGCAGTATTTT.

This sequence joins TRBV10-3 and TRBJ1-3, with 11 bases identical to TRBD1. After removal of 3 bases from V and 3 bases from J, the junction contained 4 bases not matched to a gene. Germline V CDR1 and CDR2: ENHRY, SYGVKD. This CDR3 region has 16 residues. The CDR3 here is CAISERTGGGGNTIYF. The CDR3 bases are TGTGCCATCAGTGAAAGGACAGGGGGCGGTGGAAACACCATATATTTT.

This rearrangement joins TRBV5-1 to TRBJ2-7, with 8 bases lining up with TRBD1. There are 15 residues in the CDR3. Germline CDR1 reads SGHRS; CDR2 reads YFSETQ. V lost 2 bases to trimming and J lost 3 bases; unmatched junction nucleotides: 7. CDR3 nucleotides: TGCGCCAGCAGCTTAACGGCAGGGGGCGACTACGAGCAGTACTTC. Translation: CASSLTAGGDYEQYF. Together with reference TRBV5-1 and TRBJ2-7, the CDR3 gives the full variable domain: KAGVTQTPRYLIKTRGQQVTLSCSPISGHRSVSWYQQTPGQGLQFLFEYFSETQRNKGNFPGRFSGRQFSNSRSEMNVSTLELGDSALYLCASSLTAGGDYEQYFGPGTRLTVT.

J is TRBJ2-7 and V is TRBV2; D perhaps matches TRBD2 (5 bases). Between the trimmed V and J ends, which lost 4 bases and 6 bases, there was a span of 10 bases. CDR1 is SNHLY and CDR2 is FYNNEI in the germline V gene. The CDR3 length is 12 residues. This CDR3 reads CASSGTSSEQYF. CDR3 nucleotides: TGTGCCAGCAGTGGAACTAGTAGCGAGCAGTACTTC.

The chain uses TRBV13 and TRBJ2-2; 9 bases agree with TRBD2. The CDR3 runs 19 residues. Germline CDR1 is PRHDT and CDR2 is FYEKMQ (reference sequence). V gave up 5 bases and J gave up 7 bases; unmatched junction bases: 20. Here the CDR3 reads CASSPRAVGSGSLVGELFF. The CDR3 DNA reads TGTGCCAGCAGCCCCCGCGCGGTTGGTAGCGGGAGTTTAGTCGGGGAGCTGTTTTTT.

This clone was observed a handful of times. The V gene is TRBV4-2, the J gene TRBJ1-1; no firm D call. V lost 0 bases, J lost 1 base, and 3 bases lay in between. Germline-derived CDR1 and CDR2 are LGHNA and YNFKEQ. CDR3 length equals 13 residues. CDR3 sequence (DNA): TGTGCCAGCAGCCAAGAGAGGAACACTGAAGCTTTCTTT. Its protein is CASSQERNTEAFF.

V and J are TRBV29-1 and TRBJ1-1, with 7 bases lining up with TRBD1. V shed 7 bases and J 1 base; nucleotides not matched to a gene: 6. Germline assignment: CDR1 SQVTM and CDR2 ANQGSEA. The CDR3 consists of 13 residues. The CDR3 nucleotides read TGCAGCGCCCCGACAGGGCCGAACACTGAAGCTTTCTTT. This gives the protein CSAPTGPNTEAFF.

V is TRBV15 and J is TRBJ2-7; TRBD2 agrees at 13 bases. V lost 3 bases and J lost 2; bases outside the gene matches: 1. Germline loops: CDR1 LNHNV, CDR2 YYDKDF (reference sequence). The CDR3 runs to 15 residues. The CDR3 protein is CATSSGTSGAYEQYF. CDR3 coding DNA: TGTGCCACCAGCAGCGGGACTAGCGGGGCCTACGAGCAGTACTTC.

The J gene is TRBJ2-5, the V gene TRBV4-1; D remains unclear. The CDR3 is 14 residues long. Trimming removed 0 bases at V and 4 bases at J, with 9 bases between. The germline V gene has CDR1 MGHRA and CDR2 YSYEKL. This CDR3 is CASSQDGVPETQYF. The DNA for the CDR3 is TGCGCCAGCAGCCAAGATGGGGTTCCAGAGACCCAGTACTTC.

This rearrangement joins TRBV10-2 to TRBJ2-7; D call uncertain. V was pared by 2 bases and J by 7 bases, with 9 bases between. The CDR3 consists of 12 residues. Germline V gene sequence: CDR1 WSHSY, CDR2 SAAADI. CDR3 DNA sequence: TGCGCCAGCAGTGAGCTTCTGGGAGAGCAGTACTTC. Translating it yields CASSELLGEQYF.

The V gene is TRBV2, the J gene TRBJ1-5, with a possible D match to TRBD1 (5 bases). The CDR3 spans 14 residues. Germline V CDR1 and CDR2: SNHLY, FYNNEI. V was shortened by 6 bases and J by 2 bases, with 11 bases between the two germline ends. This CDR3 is CASSRDTGNQPQHF. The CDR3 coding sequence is TGTGCCAGCAGCAGGGATACGGGCAATCAGCCCCAGCATTTT.

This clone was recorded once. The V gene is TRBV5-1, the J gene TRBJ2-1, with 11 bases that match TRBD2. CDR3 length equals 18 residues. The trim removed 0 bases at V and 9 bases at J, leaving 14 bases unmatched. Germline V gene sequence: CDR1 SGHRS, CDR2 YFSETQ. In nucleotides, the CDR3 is TGCGCCAGCAGCTTGGGTGCCACCACTAGCGGGAGTCTTCTTGAGCAGTTCTTC. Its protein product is CASSLGATTSGSLLEQFF.

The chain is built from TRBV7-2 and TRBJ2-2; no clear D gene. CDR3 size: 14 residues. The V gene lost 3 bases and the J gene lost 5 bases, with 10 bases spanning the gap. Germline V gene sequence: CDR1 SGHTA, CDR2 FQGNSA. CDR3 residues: CASSFGPKTGELFF. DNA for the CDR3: TGTGCCAGCAGCTTCGGACCAAAGACCGGGGAGCTGTTTTTT.

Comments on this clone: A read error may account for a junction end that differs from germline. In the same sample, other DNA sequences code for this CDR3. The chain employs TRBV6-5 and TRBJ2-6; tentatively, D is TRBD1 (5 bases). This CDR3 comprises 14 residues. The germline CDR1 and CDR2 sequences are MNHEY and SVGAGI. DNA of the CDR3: TGTGCCAGCAGTACCAGCTCTGGGGCCAACGTCCTGACTTTT. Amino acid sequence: CASSTSSGANVLTF.

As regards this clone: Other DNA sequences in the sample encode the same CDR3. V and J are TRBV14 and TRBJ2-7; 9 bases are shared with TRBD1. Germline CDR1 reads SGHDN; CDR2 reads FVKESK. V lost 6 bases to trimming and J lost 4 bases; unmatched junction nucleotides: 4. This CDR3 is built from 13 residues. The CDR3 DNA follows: TGTGCCAGCAGTTTTGGGACAGGGTACGAGCAGTACTTC. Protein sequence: CASSFGTGYEQYF.

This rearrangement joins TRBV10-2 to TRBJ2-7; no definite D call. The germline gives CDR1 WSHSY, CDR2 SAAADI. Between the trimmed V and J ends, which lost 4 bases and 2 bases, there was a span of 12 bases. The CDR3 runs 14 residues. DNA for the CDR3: TGCGCCAGCAGTGGCCGGGCCCCCACCTACGAGCAGTACTTC. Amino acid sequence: CASSGRAPTYEQYF.

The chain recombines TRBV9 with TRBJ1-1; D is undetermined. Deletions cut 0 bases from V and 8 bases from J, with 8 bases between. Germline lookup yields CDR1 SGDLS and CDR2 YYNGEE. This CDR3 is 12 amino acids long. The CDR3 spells CASSVEGVEAFF. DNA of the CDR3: TGTGCCAGCAGCGTAGAGGGAGTCGAAGCTTTCTTT. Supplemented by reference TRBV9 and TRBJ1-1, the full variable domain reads DSGVTQTPKHLITATGQRVTLRCSPRSGDLSVYWYQQSLDQGLQFLIQYYNGEERAKGNILERFSAQQFPDLHSELNLSSLELGDSALYFCASSVEGVEAFFGQGTRLTVV.

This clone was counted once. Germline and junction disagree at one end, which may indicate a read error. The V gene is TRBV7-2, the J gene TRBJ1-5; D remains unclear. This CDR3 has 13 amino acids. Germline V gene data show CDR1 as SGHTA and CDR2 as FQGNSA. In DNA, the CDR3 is TGTGCCAGCACCTTAGAGGGCAATCAGCCCCAGCATTTT. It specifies CASTLEGNQPQHF.

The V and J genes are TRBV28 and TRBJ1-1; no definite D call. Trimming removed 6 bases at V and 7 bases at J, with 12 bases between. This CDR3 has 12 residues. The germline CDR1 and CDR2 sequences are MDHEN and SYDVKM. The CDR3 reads CASSQGPFEAFF. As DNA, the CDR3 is TGTGCCAGCAGCCAAGGGCCTTTTGAAGCTTTCTTT.

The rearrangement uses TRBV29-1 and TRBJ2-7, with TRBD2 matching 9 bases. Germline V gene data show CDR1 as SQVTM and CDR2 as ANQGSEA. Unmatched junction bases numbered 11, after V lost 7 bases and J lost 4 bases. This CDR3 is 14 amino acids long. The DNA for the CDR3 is TGCAGCGCTAGTCCGAGCGGGAGGAAATACGAGCAGTACTTC. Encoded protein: CSASPSGRKYEQYF.

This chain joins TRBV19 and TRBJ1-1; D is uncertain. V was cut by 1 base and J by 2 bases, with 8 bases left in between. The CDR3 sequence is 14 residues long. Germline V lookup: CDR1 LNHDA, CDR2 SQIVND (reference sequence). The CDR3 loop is CASSIGAANTEAFF. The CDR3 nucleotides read TGTGCCAGTAGTATAGGAGCCGCTAACACTGAAGCTTTCTTT.

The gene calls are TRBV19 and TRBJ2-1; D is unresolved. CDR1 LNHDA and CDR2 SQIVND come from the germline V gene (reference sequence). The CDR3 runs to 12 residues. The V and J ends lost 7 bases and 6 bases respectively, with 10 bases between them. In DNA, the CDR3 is TGTGCCAGTACCGCAGAATTCAATGAGCAGTTCTTC. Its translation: CASTAEFNEQFF.

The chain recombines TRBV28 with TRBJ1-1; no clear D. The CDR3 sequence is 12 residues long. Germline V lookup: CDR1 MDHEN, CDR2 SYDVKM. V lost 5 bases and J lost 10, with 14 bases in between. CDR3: CASSAGPFSAFF. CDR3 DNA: TGTGCCAGCAGTGCCGGACCGTTTTCAGCTTTCTTT.

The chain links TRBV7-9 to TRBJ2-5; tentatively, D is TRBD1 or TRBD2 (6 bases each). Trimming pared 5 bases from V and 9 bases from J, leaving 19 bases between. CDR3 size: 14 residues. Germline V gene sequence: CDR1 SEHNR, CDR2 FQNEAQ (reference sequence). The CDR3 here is CASSASDSSGAQYF. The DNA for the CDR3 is TGTGCCAGCAGCGCATCGGACAGCTCGGGGGCCCAGTACTTC.

CDR3 sequence reads: CAWSAGQGEQFF. CDR3 sequence (DNA): TGTGCCTGGAGCGCGGGACAGGGAGAGCAGTTCTTC. The V call is TRBV30, the J call TRBJ2-1; 9 bases map to TRBD1. The CDR3 totals 12 residues. V lost 3 bases to trimming and J lost 10 bases; unmatched junction nucleotides: 4. The germline CDR1 and CDR2 sequences are GTSNPN and SVGIG (reference sequence).

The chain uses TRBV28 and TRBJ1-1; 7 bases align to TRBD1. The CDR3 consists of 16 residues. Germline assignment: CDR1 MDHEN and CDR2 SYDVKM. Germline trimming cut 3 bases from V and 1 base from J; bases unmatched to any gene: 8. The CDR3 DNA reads TGTGCCAGCAGTTTCGTGGGACAGATACAGAACACTGAAGCTTTCTTT. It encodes CASSFVGQIQNTEAFF.

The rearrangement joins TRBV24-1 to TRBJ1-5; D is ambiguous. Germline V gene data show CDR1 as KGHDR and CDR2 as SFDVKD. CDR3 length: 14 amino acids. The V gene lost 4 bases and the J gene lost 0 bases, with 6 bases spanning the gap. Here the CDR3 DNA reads TGTGCCACCAGTGAGCCCTATAGCAATCAGCCCCAGCATTTT. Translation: CATSEPYSNQPQHF.